Included here is one T cell receptor beta chain sequence, with context. Its antigen is undetermined. The CDR3 contains 15 residues. Per the germline V gene, CDR1 is DFQATT and CDR2 is SNEGSKA (reference sequence). J was trimmed by 5 bases and V by 2 bases; bases with no gene match: 9. Sequenced with the Oncomine TCR Beta short-read assay was DNA taken from cultured CD4+ T cells. TCRdb ran MiXCR on the PCR reads and lists one entry per CDR3 protein. The table has 4,500 to 6,000 distinct CDR3 sequences, roughly three quarters seen once. This entry is derived from a study of vaccination and CD4 T cells after COVID-19. Described treatment: roughly 10-day PBMC culture with coronavirus spike peptide pools or control peptides (ViraFEST assay). Wells that each held 1.5 million to 2 million PBMCs were cultured with roughly 9.8 IU/ml IL-2 and 7.5 to 10 ug/ml peptide pools. Days 3 and 7 saw half the medium replaced with fresh IL-2 medium.

The rearrangement uses TRBV20-1 and TRBJ1-1, with 9 positions matching TRBD1. This receptor was taken from a human donor who had recovered from COVID-19. The sample consisted of CD4+ T cells from blood, cultured in vitro. The CDR3: CSARPLYRGRTEAFF. For the CDR3, the DNA is TGCAGTGCTAGACCCCTCTACAGGGGGCGGACTGAAGCTTTCTTT.